This T cell receptor beta chain was captured in a study of shared clonotypes between healthy human individuals. The wider study: The study drew on a couple of women and three men aged 18 to 49 as donors.

Method: immunoSEQ multiplex PCR; TCRdb's copy keeps in-frame clones and lacks some. Of 90,000 to 130,000 clones in the sample, roughly 70% were seen once. The germline V and J ends were trimmed by 1 base and 0 bases, with 12 bases remaining between them. CDR3 length equals 16 residues. Germline V CDR1 and CDR2: MGHRA, YSYEKL. Only one count was recorded for this clone. The sample taken for sequencing was memory CD8+ T cells sorted from blood. Subset specified: CD45RO+ cells pooled with CCR7-negative TemRA cells. The chain employs TRBV4-1 and TRBJ1-1; tentative D call: TRBD1 (5 bases). This clonotype originated in a woman aged 30 to 39 in good health. The CDR3 spells CASSQGQIILNTEAFF. In nucleotides, the CDR3 is TGCGCCAGCAGCCAAGGACAGATTATTTTGAACACTGAAGCTTTCTTT.